The source of this T cell receptor (beta chain) is a study of blood T cell repertoires in COVID-19. V trimming: 0 bases; J trimming: 4 bases; junction bases outside the gene matches: 3. In germline, CDR1 is SGHAT, CDR2 FQNNGV. This CDR3 has 15 amino acids. There are a few counts of this clone. Sequencing was performed with immunoSEQ multiplex PCR; in TCRdb, only in-frame clones are kept and a portion is missing. The sample comprises 60,000 to 70,000 clones, more than 75% of which are singletons, and around 1.2% rests with the top ten. This TCR derives from a woman aged 55-70 years with acute or convalescent COVID-19. Sequenced: peripheral blood. The chain carries TRBV11-2 and TRBJ2-1, with TRBD1 identical over 7 bases. CDR3 sequence reads: CASSLDGTAYNEQFF. CDR3 DNA: TGTGCCAGCAGCTTAGATGGGACAGCGTACAATGAGCAGTTCTTC.